The 14 T cell receptor beta chains presented below share a single source sample, sequenced in a study of vaccination and CD4 T cells after COVID-19. No cognate antigen is known for these TCRs. Treatment: approximately 10-day PBMC culture with coronavirus spike peptide pools or control peptides (ViraFEST assay). Sequenced with the Oncomine TCR Beta short-read assay was DNA taken from cultured CD4+ T cells. TCRdb reanalysed the PCR reads using MiXCR and keeps one entry per CDR3 protein. The sample lists about 17,000 distinct CDR3 sequences; under 60% were seen once. The sequencing sample was made of CD4+ T cells from blood, cultured in vitro. All receptors derive from a human donor who had recovered from COVID-19.

The chain recombines TRBV11-2 with TRBJ2-3, with D perhaps TRBD1 (5 bases). The germline V gene has CDR1 SGHAT and CDR2 FQNNGV. CDR3 length: 15 residues. Trimming stripped 6 bases from V and 5 bases from J, with 18 bases between. The CDR3 DNA is TGTGCCAGCAGTTCCGACAGTCATGGCAGAGATACGCAGTATTTT. This translates into CASSSDSHGRDTQYF.

Only a few counts were recorded for this clonotype. This chain connects TRBV20-1 to TRBJ2-3; D might be TRBD1 (6 bases). Germline values: CDR1 DFQATT, CDR2 SNEGSKA (reference sequence). The CDR3 extends over 15 amino acids. V lost 3 bases to trimming and J lost 2 bases, with 15 bases between them. This chain's CDR3 is CSASYWGRNTDTQYF. Written as DNA, the CDR3 is TGCAGTGCTAGCTATTGGGGGCGGAACACAGATACGCAGTATTTT.

The V call is TRBV7-9, the J call TRBJ1-5, with a tentative D call TRBD1 (6 bases). This CDR3 has 16 amino acids. Germline loops: CDR1 SEHNR, CDR2 FQNEAQ (reference sequence). The ends were cut back, 5 bases at V and 4 bases at J, with 18 bases in the middle. The CDR3 DNA sequence: TGTGCCAGCAGCACCGGGGGGGGCAGCCTTAATCAGCCCCAGCATTTT. The encoded protein is CASSTGGGSLNQPQHF.

Only one count was recorded for this clonotype. At one of its ends the junction is not consistent with the germline gene, which may arise from a read error. The chain is built from TRBV20-1 and TRBJ2-7; TRBD1 aligns across 11 bases. CDR1 is DFQATT and CDR2 is SNEGSKA in the germline V gene (reference sequence). CDR3 size: 12 residues. This chain's CDR3 is CSAITGTGGLNF. The CDR3 coding sequence is TGCAGTGCCATTACCGGGACAGGGGGATTGAACTTC.

V usage is TRBV12-3 or TRBV12-4 and J usage is TRBJ2-2; the D call may be TRBD1 or TRBD2 (5 bases each). The CDR3 has 16 amino acids. Trimming removed 6 bases at V and 3 bases at J, with 17 bases between. CDR3 DNA: TGTGCCAGCAGCTTCCTGGGACCGCCGGACACCGGGGAGCTGTTTTTT. It specifies CASSFLGPPDTGELFF.

The chain carries TRBV6-1 and TRBJ1-3; D uncertain. Trimming cost V 8 bases and J 0 bases, with 11 bases left between them. The germline V gene encodes CDR1 MNHNS and CDR2 SASEGT. This CDR3 is 14 amino acids long. The CDR3 bases are TGTGCCAGCGAGTGGACCGGCTCTGGAAACACCATATATTTT. Protein product: CASEWTGSGNTIYF.

This clonotype was seen a handful of times. The chain uses TRBV20-1 and TRBJ2-1; 7 bases align to TRBD2. Germline V gene lookup returns CDR1 DFQATT and CDR2 SNEGSKA (reference sequence). J lost 10 bases, V lost 0 bases, and 12 bases had no gene match. The CDR3 loop spans 15 amino acids. CDR3 in DNA: TGCAGTGCTAGAGACGCCCGGGCCGCGGGAGACGAGCAGTTCTTC. It translates to CSARDARAAGDEQFF.

This clonotype has just a few counts. The chain recombines TRBV20-1 with TRBJ1-1, with D possibly TRBD1 on 6 matching bases. Germline V gene lookup returns CDR1 DFQATT and CDR2 SNEGSKA (reference sequence). The CDR3 has 13 residues. V lost 2 bases, J lost 4 bases, and 11 bases lay in between. The CDR3 reads CSARKRGTTEAFF. CDR3 sequence (DNA): TGCAGTGCTAGAAAAAGGGGGACCACTGAAGCTTTCTTT.

The table lists this clonotype with a few counts. The CDR3: CASSSTGYGYTF. The CDR3 DNA reads TGTGCCAGCAGTTCCACAGGGTACGGCTACACCTTC. This chain joins TRBV6-2 or TRBV6-3 and TRBJ1-2; possibly TRBD1 for D (6 bases). In germline, CDR1 is MNHEY, CDR2 SVGEGT. Trimming stripped 4 bases from V and 8 bases from J, with 11 bases between. The CDR3 totals 12 residues.

The V gene is TRBV24-1, the J gene TRBJ2-3; 8 bases map to TRBD2. The CDR3 sequence is 15 residues long. Germline trimming cut 4 bases from V and 5 bases from J; bases unmatched to any gene: 7. Germline lookup yields CDR1 KGHDR and CDR2 SFDVKD. CDR3 region: CATSETGTSLDTQYF. Here the CDR3 DNA reads TGTGCCACCAGTGAGACCGGGACTAGTCTAGATACGCAGTATTTT.

The CDR3 loop is CATSDLTGGGETQYF. The CDR3, as DNA: TGTGCCACCAGTGATTTGACAGGGGGCGGGGAGACCCAGTACTTC. The genes are TRBV24-1 and TRBJ2-5; TRBD1 matches at 9 bases. This CDR3 comprises 15 residues. CDR1 and CDR2 from the germline V gene are KGHDR and SFDVKD. The junction had 3 bases not matched to a gene; V was cut back by 0 bases and J by 5 bases.

The J gene is TRBJ2-3, the V gene TRBV11-3; TRBD2 matches 15 bases. Germline CDR1 and CDR2: SGHNT and YENEEA. The CDR3 is 16 amino acids. V shed 4 bases and J 3 bases; nucleotides not matched to a gene: 2. The DNA for the CDR3 is TGTGCCAGCAGCTGGGGGACTAGCGGGAGGACAGATACGCAGTATTTT. Translating gives CASSWGTSGRTDTQYF.

The rearrangement uses TRBV24-1 and TRBJ2-3; possibly TRBD2 for D (5 bases). The CDR3 covers 14 residues. Trimming took 3 bases from V and 1 from J, leaving 7 bases between them. Germline V gives CDR1 KGHDR, CDR2 SFDVKD. CDR3 amino acids: CATSDDSGTDTQYF. The CDR3 DNA reads as TGTGCCACCAGTGATGATAGCGGCACAGATACGCAGTATTTT.

The chain is built from TRBV6-5 and TRBJ2-5; D remains unclear. Trimming pared 2 bases from V and 1 base from J, leaving 8 bases between. The CDR3 spans 14 residues. Per the germline V gene, CDR1 is MNHEY and CDR2 is SVGAGI. CDR3 protein: CASSYVAAQETQYF. The DNA for the CDR3 is TGTGCCAGCAGTTACGTGGCCGCCCAAGAGACCCAGTACTTC.